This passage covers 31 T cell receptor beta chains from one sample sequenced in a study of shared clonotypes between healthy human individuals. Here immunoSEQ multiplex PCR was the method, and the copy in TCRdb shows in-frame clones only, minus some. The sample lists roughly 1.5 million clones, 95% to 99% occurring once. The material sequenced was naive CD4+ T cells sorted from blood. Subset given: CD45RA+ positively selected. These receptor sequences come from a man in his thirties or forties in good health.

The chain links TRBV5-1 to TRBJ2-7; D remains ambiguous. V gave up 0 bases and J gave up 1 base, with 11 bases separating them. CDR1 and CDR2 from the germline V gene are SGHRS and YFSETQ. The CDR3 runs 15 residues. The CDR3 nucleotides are TGCGCCAGCAGCTTGGGTGGGGTCGGTTCCTACGAGCAGTACTTC. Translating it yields CASSLGGVGSYEQYF.

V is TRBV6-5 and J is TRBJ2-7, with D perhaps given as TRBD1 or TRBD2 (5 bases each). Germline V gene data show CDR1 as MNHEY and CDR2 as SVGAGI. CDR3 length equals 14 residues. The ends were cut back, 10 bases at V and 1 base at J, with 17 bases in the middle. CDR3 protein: CATQARALSYEQYF. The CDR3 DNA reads TGTGCCACACAGGCGCGGGCCCTTTCCTACGAGCAGTACTTC.

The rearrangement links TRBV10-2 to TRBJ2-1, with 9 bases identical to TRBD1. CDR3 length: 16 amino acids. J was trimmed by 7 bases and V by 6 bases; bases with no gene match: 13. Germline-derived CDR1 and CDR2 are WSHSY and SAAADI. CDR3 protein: CASRQTGTGLKNEQFF. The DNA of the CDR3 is TGCGCCAGCAGACAGACCGGGACAGGGCTAAAAAATGAGCAGTTCTTC.

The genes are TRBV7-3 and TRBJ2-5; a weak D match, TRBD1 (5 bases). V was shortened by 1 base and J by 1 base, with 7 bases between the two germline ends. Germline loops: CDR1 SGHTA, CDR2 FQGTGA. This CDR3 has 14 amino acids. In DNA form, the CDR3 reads TGTGCCAGCAGCTTAAAGGGGCCCCAAGAGACCCAGTACTTC. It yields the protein CASSLKGPQETQYF.

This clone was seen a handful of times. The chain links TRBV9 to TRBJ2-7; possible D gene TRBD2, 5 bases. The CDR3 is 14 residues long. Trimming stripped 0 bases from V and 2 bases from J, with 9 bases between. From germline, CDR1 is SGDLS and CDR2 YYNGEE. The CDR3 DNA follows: TGTGCCAGCAGCGTAGAAGCGGTCCCCTACGAGCAGTACTTC. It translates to CASSVEAVPYEQYF. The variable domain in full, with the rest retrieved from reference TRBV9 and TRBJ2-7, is DSGVTQTPKHLITATGQRVTLRCSPRSGDLSVYWYQQSLDQGLQFLIQYYNGEERAKGNILERFSAQQFPDLHSELNLSSLELGDSALYFCASSVEAVPYEQYFGPGTRLTVT.

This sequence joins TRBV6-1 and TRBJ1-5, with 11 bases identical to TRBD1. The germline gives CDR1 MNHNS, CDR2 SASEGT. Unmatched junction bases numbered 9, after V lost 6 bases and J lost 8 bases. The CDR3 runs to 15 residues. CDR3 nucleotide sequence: TGTGCCAGCAGCGACGGGACAGGGGGAGTGGAGCCCCAGCATTTT. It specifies CASSDGTGGVEPQHF.

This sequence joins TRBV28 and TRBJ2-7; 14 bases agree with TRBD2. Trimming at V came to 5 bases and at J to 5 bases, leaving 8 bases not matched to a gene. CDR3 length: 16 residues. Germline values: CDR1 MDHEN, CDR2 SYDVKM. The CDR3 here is CASSLWGLAGVNEQYF. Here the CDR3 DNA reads TGTGCCAGCAGTCTTTGGGGACTAGCGGGAGTTAACGAGCAGTACTTC.

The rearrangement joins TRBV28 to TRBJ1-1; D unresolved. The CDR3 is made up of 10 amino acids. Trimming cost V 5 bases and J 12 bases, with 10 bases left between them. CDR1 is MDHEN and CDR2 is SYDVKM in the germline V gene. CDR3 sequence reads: CASSATGTFF. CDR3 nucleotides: TGTGCCAGCAGTGCAACCGGGACTTTCTTT.

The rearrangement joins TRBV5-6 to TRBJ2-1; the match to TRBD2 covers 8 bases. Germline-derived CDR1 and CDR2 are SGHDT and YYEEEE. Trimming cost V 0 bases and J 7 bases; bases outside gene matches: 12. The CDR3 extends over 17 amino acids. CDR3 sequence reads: CASSLGSGGRYFNEQFF. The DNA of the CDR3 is TGTGCCAGCAGCTTGGGCAGTGGCGGGAGGTATTTTAATGAGCAGTTCTTC. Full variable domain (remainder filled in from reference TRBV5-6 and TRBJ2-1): DAGVTQSPTHLIKTRGQQVTLRCSPKSGHDTVSWYQQALGQGPQFIFQYYEEEERQRGNFPDRFSGHQFPNYSSELNVNALLLGDSALYLCASSLGSGGRYFNEQFFGPGTRLTVL.

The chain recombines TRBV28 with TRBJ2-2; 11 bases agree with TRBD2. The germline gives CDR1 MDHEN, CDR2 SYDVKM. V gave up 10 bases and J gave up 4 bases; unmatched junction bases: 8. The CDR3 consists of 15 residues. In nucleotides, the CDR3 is TGTGCCACCGTAGCGGGAGGGCCCGGCACCGGGGAGCTGTTTTTT. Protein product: CATVAGGPGTGELFF.

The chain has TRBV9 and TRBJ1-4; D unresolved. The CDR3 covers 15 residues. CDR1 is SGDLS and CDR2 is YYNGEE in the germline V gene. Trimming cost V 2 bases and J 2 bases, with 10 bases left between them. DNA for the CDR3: TGTGCCAGCAGCGTTACTCCGGGGACTAATGAAAAACTGTTTTTT. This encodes CASSVTPGTNEKLFF.

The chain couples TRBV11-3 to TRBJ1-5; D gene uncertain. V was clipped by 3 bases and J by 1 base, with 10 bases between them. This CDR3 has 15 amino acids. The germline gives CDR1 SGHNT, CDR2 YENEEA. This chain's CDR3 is CASSFDPGSNQPQHF. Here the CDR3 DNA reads TGTGCCAGCAGCTTCGACCCGGGAAGCAATCAGCCCCAGCATTTT.

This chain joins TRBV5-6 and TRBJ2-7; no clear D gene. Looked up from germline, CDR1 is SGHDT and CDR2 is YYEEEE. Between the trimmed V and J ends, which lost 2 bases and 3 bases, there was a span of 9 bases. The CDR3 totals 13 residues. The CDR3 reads CASSFQPGYEQYF. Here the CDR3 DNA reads TGTGCCAGCAGCTTTCAACCGGGCTACGAGCAGTACTTC.

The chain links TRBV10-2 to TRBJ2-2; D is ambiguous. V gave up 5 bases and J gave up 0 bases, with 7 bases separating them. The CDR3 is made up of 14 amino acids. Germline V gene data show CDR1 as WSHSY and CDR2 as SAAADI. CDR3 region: CASSTRANTGELFF. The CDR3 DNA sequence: TGCGCCAGCAGTACACGAGCGAACACCGGGGAGCTGTTTTTT.

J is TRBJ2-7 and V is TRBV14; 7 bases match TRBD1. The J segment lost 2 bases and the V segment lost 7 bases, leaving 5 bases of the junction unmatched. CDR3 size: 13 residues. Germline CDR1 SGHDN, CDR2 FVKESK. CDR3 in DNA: TGTGCCAGCAACAGGGGTTTCACCTACGAGCAGTACTTC. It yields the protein CASNRGFTYEQYF.

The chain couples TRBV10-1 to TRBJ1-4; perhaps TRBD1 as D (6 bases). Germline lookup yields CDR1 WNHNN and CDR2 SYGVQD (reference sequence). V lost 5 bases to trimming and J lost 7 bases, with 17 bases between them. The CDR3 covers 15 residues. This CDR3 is CASSPDRQAGEKLFF. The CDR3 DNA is TGCGCCAGCAGTCCTGACCGACAGGCGGGTGAAAAACTGTTTTTT.

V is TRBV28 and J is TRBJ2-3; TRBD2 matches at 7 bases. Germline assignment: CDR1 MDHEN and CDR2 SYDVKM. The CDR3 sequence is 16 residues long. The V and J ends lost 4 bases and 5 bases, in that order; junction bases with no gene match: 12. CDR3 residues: CASSSPAGMGGDTQYF. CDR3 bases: TGTGCCAGCAGTTCCCCAGCGGGGATGGGGGGAGATACGCAGTATTTT.

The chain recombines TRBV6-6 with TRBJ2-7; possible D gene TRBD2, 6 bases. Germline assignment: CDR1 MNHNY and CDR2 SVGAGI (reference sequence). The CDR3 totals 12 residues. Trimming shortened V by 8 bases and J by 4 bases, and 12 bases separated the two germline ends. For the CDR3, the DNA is TGTGCCAGCGGGACTGTACCATACGAGCAGTACTTC. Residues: CASGTVPYEQYF.

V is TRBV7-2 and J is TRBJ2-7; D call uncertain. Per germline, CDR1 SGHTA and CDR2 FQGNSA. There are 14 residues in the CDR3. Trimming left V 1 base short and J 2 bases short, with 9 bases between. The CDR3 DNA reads TGTGCCAGCAGCTTAGAGTTTGGCGCCTACGAGCAGTACTTC. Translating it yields CASSLEFGAYEQYF.

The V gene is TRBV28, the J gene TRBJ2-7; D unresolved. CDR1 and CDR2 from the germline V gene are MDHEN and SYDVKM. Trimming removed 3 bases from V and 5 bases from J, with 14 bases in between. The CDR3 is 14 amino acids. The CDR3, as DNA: TGTGCCAGCAGTTTGGGAAGGGTCAGGAACGAGCAGTACTTC. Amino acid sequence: CASSLGRVRNEQYF.

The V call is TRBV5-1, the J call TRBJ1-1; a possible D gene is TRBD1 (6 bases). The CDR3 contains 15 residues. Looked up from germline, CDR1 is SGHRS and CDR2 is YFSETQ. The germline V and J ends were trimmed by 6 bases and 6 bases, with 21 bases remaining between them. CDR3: CASTFLGPGGAEAFF. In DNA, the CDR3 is TGCGCCAGCACGTTCCTAGGGCCTGGGGGCGCTGAAGCTTTCTTT.

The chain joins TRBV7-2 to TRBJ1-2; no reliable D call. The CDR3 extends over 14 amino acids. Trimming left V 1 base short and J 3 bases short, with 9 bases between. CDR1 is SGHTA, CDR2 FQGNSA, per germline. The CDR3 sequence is CASSLETRDYGYTF. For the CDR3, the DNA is TGTGCCAGCAGCTTAGAGACTCGCGACTATGGCTACACCTTC.

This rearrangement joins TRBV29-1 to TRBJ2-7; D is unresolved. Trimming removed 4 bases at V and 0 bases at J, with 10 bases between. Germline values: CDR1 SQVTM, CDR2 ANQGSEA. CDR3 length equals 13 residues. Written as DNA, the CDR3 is TGCAGCGTTGCCCCCTCATCCTCCTACGAGCAGTACTTC. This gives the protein CSVAPSSSYEQYF.

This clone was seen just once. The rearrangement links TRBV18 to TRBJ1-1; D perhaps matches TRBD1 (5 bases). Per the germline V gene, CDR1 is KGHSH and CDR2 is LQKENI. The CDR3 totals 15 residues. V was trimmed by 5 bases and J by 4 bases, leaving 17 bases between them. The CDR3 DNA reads TGTGCCAGCTCAGTACAAACGGGGGTTGCCACTGAAGCTTTCTTT. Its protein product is CASSVQTGVATEAFF. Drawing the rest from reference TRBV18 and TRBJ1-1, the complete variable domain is NAGVMQNPRHLVRRRGQEARLRCSPMKGHSHVYWYRQLPEEGLKFMVYLQKENIIDESGMPKERFSAEFPKEGPSILRIQQVVRGDSAAYFCASSVQTGVATEAFFGQGTRLTVV.

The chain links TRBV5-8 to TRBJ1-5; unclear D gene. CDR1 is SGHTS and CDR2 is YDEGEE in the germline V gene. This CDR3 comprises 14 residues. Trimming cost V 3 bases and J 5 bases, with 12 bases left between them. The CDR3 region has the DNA TGTGCCAGCAGCTATCCAGGAACCGATCAGCCCCAGCATTTT. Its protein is CASSYPGTDQPQHF.

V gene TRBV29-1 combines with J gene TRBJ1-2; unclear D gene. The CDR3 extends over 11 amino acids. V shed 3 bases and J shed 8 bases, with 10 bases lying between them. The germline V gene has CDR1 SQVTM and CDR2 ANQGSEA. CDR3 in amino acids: CSVEGGFGYTF. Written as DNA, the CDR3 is TGCAGCGTTGAGGGAGGGTTCGGCTACACCTTC.

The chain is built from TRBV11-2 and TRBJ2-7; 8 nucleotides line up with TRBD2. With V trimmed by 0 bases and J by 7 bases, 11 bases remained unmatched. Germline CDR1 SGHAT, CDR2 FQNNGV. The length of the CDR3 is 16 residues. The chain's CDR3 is CASSLDRLAGLGEQYF. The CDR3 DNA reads TGTGCCAGCAGCTTAGATCGTCTAGCGGGCCTCGGGGAGCAGTACTTC.

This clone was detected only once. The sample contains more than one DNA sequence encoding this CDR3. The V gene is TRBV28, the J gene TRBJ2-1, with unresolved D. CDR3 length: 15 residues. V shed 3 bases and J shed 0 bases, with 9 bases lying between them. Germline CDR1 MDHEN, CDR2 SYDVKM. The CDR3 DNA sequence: TGTGCCAGCAGTTTTGGCGGAAGCTCCTACAATGAGCAGTTCTTC. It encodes CASSFGGSSYNEQFF.

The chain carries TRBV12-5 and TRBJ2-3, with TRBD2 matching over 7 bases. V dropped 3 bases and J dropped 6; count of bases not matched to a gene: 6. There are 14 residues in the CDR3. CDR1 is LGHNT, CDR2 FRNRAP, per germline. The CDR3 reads CASGFGGGLDTQYF. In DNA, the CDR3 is TGTGCTAGTGGTTTCGGGGGAGGGCTCGATACGCAGTATTTT. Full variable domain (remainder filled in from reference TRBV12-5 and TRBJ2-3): DARVTQTPRHKVTEMGQEVTMRCQPILGHNTVFWYRQTMMQGLELLAYFRNRAPLDDSGMPKDRFSAEMPDATLATLKIQPSEPRDSAVYFCASGFGGGLDTQYFGPGTRLTVL.

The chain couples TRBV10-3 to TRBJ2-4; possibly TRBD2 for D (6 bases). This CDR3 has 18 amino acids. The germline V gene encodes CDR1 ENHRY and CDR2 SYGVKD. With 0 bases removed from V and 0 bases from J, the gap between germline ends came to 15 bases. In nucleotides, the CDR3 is TGTGCCATCAGTGAGTCTACCACGGGCGGGATAGCCAAAAACATTCAGTACTTC. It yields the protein CAISESTTGGIAKNIQYF.

CDR3 protein: CASSQAGGSAKNIQYF. Written as DNA, the CDR3 is TGTGCCAGCAGCCAAGCAGGGGGGAGTGCCAAAAACATTCAGTACTTC. The V gene is TRBV4-2, the J gene TRBJ2-4, with D tentatively TRBD1 (7 bases). Germline V lookup: CDR1 LGHNA, CDR2 YNFKEQ. This CDR3 is 16 amino acids long. Trimming removed 1 base from V and 1 base from J, with 11 bases in between.